This is a list of T cell receptor beta chains from one sample in a study of blood T cell repertoires in COVID-19. The assay was immunoSEQ multiplex PCR, and TCRdb's table has in-frame clones only and misses some. The sample carries approximately 170,000 clones, around 82% recorded once. The sequencing sample was made of PBMCs or T cells enriched from blood (not recorded which). The receptors here all came from a man aged 40-49 years who had recovered from COVID-19. Each CDR3 is given without its conserved first and last residue.

TRBV6-5	TRBJ2-3	ASASGGQGEDTQY
TRBV19	TRBJ1-4	ASSISGFNEKLF
TRBV19	TRBJ1-4	ASREPRATNEKLF
TRBV3-1/TRBV3-2	TRBJ1-1	ASSPNGRGTGARGTEAF
TRBV5-1	TRBJ1-1	ASNAGGAMNTEAF
TRBV5-4	TRBJ2-3	ASSGTSGGADTQY
TRBV19	TRBJ2-1	ASSMDSLSSYNEQF
TRBV7-3	TRBJ2-7	ASSLTLVGGYEQY
TRBV21-1	TRBJ1-2	ASSKASGTGGNHYGYT
TRBV19	TRBJ2-1	ASSIGQNNEQF
TRBV28	TRBJ2-3	ASSFASGGAGSPDTQY
TRBV19	TRBJ1-6	ASSRGGWTSPLH
TRBV7-9	TRBJ2-1	ASSLGQGYYDEQF
TRBV5-1	TRBJ2-1	ASTGGEINEQF
TRBV24-1	TRBJ2-1	ATSDSVRSF
TRBV7-3	TRBJ2-1	ASSAAGGINEQF
TRBV3-1/TRBV3-2	TRBJ1-1	ASSHAPGQRNTEAF
TRBV13	TRBJ2-2	ASSLETGELF
TRBV10-3	TRBJ2-3	AISDTSGGQDTQY
TRBV4-1	TRBJ1-2	ASSQETGMILNYGYT
TRBV4-1	TRBJ2-3	ASSQAFRGATDTQY
TRBV6-1	TRBJ1-2	ASSGGTGGPFYGYT
TRBV5-4	TRBJ1-1	ASSWLDRGMNTEAF
TRBV7-3	TRBJ1-3	ASSHAQDSGNTIY
TRBV4-2	TRBJ2-5	ASSQEVYGGKETQY
TRBV5-6	TRBJ1-2	ASSLGGRTNYGYT
TRBV10-1	TRBJ2-5	ASSARGRRETQY
TRBV11-2	TRBJ2-6	ASSPRGRGLAGANVLT
TRBV10-3	TRBJ2-2	AIVAETNTGELF
TRBV5-1	TRBJ1-6	ASSGGTGDNSPLH
TRBV29-1	TRBJ1-1	SVRGALTGEAF
TRBV10-1	TRBJ2-2	ASSGGQTAGELF
TRBV7-3	TRBJ1-1	ASSLGQNTEAF
TRBV6-5	TRBJ2-1	ASSPGGGRFNEQF
TRBV2	TRBJ1-6	ASSSTTANNSPLH
TRBV4-2	TRBJ1-2	ASSTGQGAYGYGYT
TRBV30	TRBJ1-5	AWSKSRTDNSNQPQH
TRBV19	TRBJ1-5	ASSIDLFGGIAQPQH
TRBV3-1/TRBV3-2	TRBJ2-3	ASSRAGGSPRGADTQY
TRBV7-2	TRBJ1-6	ASSLSPGQDNSPLH
TRBV6-4	TRBJ2-1	ASSKEAGEGEQF
TRBV28	TRBJ1-2	ASSLLGAGGYT
TRBV6-5	TRBJ1-4	ASSYSPATNEKLF
TRBV5-5	TRBJ1-2	ASSLRAGNNYGYT
TRBV18	TRBJ2-4	ASSRGGNVAKNIQY